This T cell receptor beta chain was sequenced during a study of T cell repertoires in cytomegalovirus infection. Across the whole study: CMV infection plus the matching HLA type was flagged by public TCR beta signatures.

V was shortened by 6 bases and J by 0 bases, with 7 bases between the two germline ends. The CDR3 has 13 residues. Note on this clonotype: No antigen is known for it.

TCRdb called the reads again in MiXCR, with one record for every CDR3 protein. Of a few hundred thousand distinct CDR3 sequences listed, about 39% are singletons. Study outcomes and limitations: HLA-C-restricted TCR beta clonotypes specific for CMV led the ex vivo response. The cumulative frequency of public TCR beta families distinguished individuals who carried CMV together with the relevant HLA.

The chain employs TRBV12-3 or TRBV12-4 and TRBJ2-3, with D possibly being TRBD2 (5 bases). The source was cultured PBMCs, collected from culture after CMV antigen stimulation. This clonotype was sampled from a human donor in good health (CMV status not recorded). Some clones in this sample may be carry-over from other donors' samples. The CDR3 DNA reads as TGTGCCAGCAGACTAGGTAGCACAGATACGCAGTATTTT. Translating gives CASRLGSTDTQYF.